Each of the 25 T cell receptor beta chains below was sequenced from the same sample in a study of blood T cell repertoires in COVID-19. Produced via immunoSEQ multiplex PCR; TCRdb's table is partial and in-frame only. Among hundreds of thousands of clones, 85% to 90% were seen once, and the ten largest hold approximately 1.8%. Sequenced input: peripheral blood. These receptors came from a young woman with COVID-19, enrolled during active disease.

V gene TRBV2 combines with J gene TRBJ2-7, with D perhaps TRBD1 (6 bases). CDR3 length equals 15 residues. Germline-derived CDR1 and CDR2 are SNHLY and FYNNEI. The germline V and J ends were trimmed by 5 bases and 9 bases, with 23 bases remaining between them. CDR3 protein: CASSLLQGSTVWQYF. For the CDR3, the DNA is TGTGCCAGCAGTCTACTACAGGGTTCAACTGTTTGGCAGTACTTC.

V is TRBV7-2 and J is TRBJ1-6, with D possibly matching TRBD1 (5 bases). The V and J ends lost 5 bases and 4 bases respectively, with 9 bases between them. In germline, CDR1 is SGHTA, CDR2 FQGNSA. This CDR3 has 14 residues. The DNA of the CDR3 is TGTGCCAGCAGCCCACAGGAATATAATTCACCCCTCCACTTT. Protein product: CASSPQEYNSPLHF.

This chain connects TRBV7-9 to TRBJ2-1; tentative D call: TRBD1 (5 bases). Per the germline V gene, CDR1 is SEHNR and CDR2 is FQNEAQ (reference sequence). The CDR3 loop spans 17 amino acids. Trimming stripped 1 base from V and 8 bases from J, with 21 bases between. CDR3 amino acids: CASSLEGPGSILDEQFF. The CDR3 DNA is TGTGCCAGCAGCTTAGAGGGGCCGGGCTCAATTCTCGATGAGCAGTTCTTC. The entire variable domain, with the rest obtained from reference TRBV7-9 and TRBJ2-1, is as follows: DTGVSQNPRHKITKRGQNVTFRCDPISEHNRLYWYRQTLGQGPEFLTYFQNEAQLEKSRLLSDRFSAERPKGSFSTLEIQRTEQGDSAMYLCASSLEGPGSILDEQFFGPGTRLTVL.

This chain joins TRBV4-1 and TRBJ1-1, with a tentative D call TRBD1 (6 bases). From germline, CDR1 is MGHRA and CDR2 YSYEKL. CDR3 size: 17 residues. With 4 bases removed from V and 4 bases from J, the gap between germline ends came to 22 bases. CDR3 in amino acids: CASSRPAGQAGSTEAFF. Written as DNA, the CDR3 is TGCGCCAGCAGCCGCCCCGCGGGACAAGCGGGGTCCACTGAAGCTTTCTTT.

The CDR3 here is CASKTDQGRSYQETQYF. The CDR3 bases are TGTGCCAGCAAGACCGACCAGGGCCGCTCGTACCAAGAGACCCAGTACTTC. The rearrangement joins TRBV28 to TRBJ2-5, with D possibly being TRBD1 (5 bases). Germline V gene data show CDR1 as MDHEN and CDR2 as SYDVKM. CDR3 size: 17 residues. V was trimmed by 7 bases and J by 0 bases, leaving 21 bases between them.

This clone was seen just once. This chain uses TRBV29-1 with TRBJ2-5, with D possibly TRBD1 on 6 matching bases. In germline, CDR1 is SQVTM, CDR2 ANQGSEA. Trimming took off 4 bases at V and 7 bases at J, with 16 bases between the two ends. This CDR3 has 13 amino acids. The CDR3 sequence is CSVAGTIDGTQYF. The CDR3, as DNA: TGCAGCGTTGCCGGGACAATAGACGGGACCCAGTACTTC. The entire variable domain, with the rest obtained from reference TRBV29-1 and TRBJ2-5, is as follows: SAVISQKPSRDICQRGTSLTIQCQVDSQVTMMFWYRQQPGQSLTLIATANQGSEATYESGFVIDKFPISRPNLTFSTLTVSNMSPEDSSIYLCSVAGTIDGTQYFGPGTRLLVL.

The CDR3 sequence: CASSFPGAEAFF. Written as DNA, the CDR3 is TGTGCCAGCAGCTTCCCAGGTGCTGAAGCTTTCTTT. The chain has TRBV7-9 and TRBJ1-1; D is uncertain. This CDR3 has 12 amino acids. Germline-derived CDR1 and CDR2 are SEHNR and FQNEAQ (reference sequence). V shed 3 bases and J shed 6 bases, with 8 bases lying between them.

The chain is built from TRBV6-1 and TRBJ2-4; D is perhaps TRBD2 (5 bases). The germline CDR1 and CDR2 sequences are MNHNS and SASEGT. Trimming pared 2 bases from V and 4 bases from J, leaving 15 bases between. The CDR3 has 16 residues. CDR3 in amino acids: CASSETLMGDKNIQYF. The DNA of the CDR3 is TGTGCCAGCAGTGAAACCCTGATGGGAGATAAAAACATTCAGTACTTC.

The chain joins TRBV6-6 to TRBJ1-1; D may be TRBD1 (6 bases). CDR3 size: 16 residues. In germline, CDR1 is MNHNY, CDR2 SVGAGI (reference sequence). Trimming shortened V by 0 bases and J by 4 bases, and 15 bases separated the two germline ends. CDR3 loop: CASSYSEGGLLTEAFF. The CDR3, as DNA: TGTGCCAGCAGTTACTCAGAGGGGGGGCTCCTCACTGAAGCTTTCTTT.

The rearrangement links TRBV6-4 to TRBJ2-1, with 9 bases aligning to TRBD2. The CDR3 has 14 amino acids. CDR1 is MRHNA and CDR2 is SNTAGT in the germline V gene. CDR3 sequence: CATPGIAGDNEQFF. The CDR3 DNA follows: TGTGCTACCCCCGGTATAGCGGGGGACAATGAGCAGTTCTTC.

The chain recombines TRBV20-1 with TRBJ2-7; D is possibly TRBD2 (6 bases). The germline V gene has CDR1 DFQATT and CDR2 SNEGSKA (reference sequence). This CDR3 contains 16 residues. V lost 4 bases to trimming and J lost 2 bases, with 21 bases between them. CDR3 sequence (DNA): TGCAGTGCTACTGACGTGGAGGGGACTGGACCCTACGAGCAGTACTTC. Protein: CSATDVEGTGPYEQYF.

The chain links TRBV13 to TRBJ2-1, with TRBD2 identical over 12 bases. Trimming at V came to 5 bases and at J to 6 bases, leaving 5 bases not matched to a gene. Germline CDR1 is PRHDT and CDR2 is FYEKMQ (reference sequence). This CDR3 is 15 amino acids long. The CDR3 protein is CASSQTSGGRNEQFF. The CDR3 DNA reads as TGTGCCAGCAGCCAGACTAGCGGGGGCCGCAATGAGCAGTTCTTC.

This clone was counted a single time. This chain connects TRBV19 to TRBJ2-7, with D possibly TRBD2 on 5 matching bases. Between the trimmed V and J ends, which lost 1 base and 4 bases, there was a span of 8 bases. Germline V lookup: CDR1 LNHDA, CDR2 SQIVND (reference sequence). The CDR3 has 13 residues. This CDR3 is CASSIAEGYEQYV. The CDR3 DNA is TGTGCCAGTAGTATAGCTGAGGGATACGAGCAGTACGTC.

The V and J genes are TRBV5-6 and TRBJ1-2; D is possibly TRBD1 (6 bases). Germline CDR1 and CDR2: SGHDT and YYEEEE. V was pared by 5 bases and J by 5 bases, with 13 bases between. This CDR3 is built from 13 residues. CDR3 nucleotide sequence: TGTGCCAGCAGATCTACAGGGAGTTATGGCTACACCTTC. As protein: CASRSTGSYGYTF.

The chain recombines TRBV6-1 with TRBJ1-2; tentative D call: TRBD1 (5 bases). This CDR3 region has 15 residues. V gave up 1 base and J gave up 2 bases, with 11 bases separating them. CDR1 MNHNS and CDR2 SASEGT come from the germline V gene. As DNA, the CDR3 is TGTGCCAGCAGTGAAGGTAGCAGGGTAAACTATGGCTACACCTTC. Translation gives CASSEGSRVNYGYTF.

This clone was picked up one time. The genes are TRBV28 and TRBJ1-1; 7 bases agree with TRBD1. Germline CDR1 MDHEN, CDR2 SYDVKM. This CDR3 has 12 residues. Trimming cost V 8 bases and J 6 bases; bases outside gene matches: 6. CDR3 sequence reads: CASSERGPEAFF. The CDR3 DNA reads TGTGCCAGCTCCGAGAGGGGGCCTGAAGCTTTCTTT.

CDR3 coding DNA: TGTGCCAGCAGCCCAGTCGGCGGGTCGGGGTCACCCCTCCACTTT. This encodes CASSPVGGSGSPLHF. V and J are TRBV7-3 and TRBJ1-6; D gene ambiguous. The CDR3 has 15 residues. V dropped 5 bases and J dropped 10 bases, with 18 bases sitting between them. CDR1 is SGHTA, CDR2 FQGTGA, per germline.

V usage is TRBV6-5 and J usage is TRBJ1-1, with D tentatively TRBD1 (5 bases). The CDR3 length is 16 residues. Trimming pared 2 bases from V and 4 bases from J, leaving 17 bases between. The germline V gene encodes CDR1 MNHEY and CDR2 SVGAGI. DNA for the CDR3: TGTGCCAGCAGTTACGAGGCCCGCTGGAGGGGCACTGAAGCTTTCTTT. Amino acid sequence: CASSYEARWRGTEAFF.

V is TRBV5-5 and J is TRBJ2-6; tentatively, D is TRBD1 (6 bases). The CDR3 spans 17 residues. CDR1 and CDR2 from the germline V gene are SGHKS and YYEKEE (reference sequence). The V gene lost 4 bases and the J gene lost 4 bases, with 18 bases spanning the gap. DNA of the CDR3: TGTGCCAGCAGCCAGGGACACGGGATGGAAGGGGCCAACGTCCTGACTTTC. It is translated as CASSQGHGMEGANVLTF.

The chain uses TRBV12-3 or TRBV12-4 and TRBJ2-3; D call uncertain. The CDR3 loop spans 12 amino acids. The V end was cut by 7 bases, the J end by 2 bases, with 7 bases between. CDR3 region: CASTIFTDTQYF. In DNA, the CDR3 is TGTGCCAGCACCATTTTCACAGATACGCAGTATTTT.

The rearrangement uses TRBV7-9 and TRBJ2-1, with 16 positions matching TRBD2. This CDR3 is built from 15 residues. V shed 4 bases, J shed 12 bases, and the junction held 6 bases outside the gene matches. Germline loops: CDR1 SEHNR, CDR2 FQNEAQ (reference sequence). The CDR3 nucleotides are TGTGCCAGCAGCTCAGAGGGACTAGCGGGGGGGCGGCAGTTCTTC. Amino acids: CASSSEGLAGGRQFF. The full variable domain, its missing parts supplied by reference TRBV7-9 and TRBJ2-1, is DTGVSQNPRHKITKRGQNVTFRCDPISEHNRLYWYRQTLGQGPEFLTYFQNEAQLEKSRLLSDRFSAERPKGSFSTLEIQRTEQGDSAMYLCASSSEGLAGGRQFFGPGTRLTVL.

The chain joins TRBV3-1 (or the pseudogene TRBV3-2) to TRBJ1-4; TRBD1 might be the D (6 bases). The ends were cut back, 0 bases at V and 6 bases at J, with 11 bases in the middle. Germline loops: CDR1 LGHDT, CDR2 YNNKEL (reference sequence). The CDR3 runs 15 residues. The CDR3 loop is CASSQDRAGDEKLFF. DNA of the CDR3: TGTGCCAGCAGCCAAGATCGGGCAGGGGATGAAAAACTGTTTTTT.

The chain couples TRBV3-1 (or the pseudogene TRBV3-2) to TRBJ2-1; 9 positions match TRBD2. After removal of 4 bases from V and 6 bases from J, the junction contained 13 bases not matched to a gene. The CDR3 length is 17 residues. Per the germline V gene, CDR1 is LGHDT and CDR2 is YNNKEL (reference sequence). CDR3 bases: TGTGCCAGCAGCCCCCTCGTAGGGCGGGGGGGTAGCAATGAGCAGTTCTTC. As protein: CASSPLVGRGGSNEQFF.

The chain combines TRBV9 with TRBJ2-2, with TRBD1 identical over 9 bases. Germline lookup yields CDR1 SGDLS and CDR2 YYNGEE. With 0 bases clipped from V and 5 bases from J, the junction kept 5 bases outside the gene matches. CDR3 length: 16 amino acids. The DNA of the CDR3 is TGTGCCAGCAGCGTAGAACAGGGGGCAGGGACCGGGGAGCTGTTTTTT. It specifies CASSVEQGAGTGELFF.

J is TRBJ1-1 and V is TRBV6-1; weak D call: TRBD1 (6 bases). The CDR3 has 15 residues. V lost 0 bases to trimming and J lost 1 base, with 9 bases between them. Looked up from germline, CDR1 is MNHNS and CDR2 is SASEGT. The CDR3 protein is CASSEAATGNTEAFF. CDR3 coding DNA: TGTGCCAGCAGTGAAGCAGCGACAGGGAACACTGAAGCTTTCTTT.